This T cell receptor beta chain was sequenced during a study of OX40 agonist ivuxolimab in advanced cancers. Study observations and caveats: Specificity for antigen went undetermined in the expanded peripheral T cells. Relative to CD4+ cells, CD8+ T cells on average had more expanded clones.

CDR1 is MNHNY and CDR2 is SVGAGI in the germline V gene (reference sequence). V was clipped by 6 bases and J by 1 base; unmatched bases: 6. The CDR3 loop spans 15 amino acids. Points on this clone: Its antigen is not identified.

Libraries were prepared by immunoSEQ multiplex PCR; TCRdb keeps only in-frame clonotypes and omits some of them. This sample yields approximately 82,000 clones, of which about nine tenths are seen a single time; nearly 0.55% belongs to the top ten. The sequencing here drew on CD4+ or CD8+ T cells sorted from blood, taken in a trial of the OX40 agonist ivuxolimab. The clonotype comes from an adult with an advanced solid tumor such as melanoma, head and neck, liver or kidney cancer. The chain links TRBV6-6 to TRBJ2-5; 9 nucleotides match TRBD2. The CDR3 here is CASSPRLAAQETQYF. CDR3 DNA sequence: TGTGCCAGCAGCCCCAGACTAGCGGCCCAAGAGACCCAGTACTTC.